The 2 T cell receptor beta chains listed next were all sequenced from one sample in a study of T-cell memory formation after mild COVID-19. One entry per CDR3 protein, called by TCRdb with MiXCR from the 5' RACE reads. Here the sample spans roughly 350,000 distinct CDR3 sequences, around 20% being singletons. The sample comprised PBMCs or a T cell subset sorted from them (not recorded which). The receptors originated from an adult woman who had mild COVID-19 (a few samples of this study predate the infection). Cell type and time point are not known.

The chain recombines TRBV2 with TRBJ2-7; TRBD2 matches at 7 bases. This CDR3 spans 15 amino acids. CDR1 is SNHLY, CDR2 FYNNEI, per germline. J lost 0 bases, V lost 6 bases, and 8 bases had no gene match. The CDR3 region has the DNA TGTGCCAGCAGGCGCTCGAGCGGGACCTCCTACGAGCAGTACTTC. Its protein is CASRRSSGTSYEQYF.

The chain is built from TRBV11-2 and TRBJ2-1; D is perhaps TRBD1 (8 bases). From germline, CDR1 is SGHAT and CDR2 FQNNGV. The CDR3 consists of 14 residues. V lost 7 bases and J 8 bases, leaving 18 bases between the germline ends. The CDR3 sequence: CASTTGGGSDEQFF. CDR3 sequence (DNA): TGTGCCAGCACCACAGGGGGGGGGTCGGATGAGCAGTTCTTC.